Shown below are 20 T cell receptor beta chains from a single sample sequenced in a study of T cells in Graves' hyperthyroidism and ophthalmopathy. Amplified TCR beta CDR3 regions derived from RNA transcripts. HTBI primers were the set used in a first-round RT-PCR of the TCR CDR3. TCRdb called the multiplex PCR reads again in MiXCR, with one record for every CDR3 protein. This table holds hundreds of thousands of distinct CDR3 sequences, 13% found once. The sequencing sample was made of blood. These receptors all stem from a woman under 30 with Graves' hyperthyroidism.

Ten or more counts support this clonotype. The CDR3 bases are TGCAGTGCTAGTCCGACTAGTCACGAGCAGTACTTC. Protein sequence: CSASPTSHEQYF. The V gene is TRBV20-1, the J gene TRBJ2-7; possible D gene TRBD2, 6 bases. Germline lookup yields CDR1 DFQATT and CDR2 SNEGSKA (reference sequence). This CDR3 is 12 amino acids long. The V end lost 3 bases, the J end lost 5 bases, and 11 bases lay between the germline ends.

For this clonotype: A much larger clone lies one base from this, so it may be a read error. The rearrangement links TRBV29-1 to TRBJ1-1; D is uncertain. The CDR3 consists of 13 residues. Germline V gives CDR1 SQVTM, CDR2 ANQGSEA. With 4 bases removed from V and 3 bases from J, the gap between germline ends came to 12 bases. The CDR3 sequence: CSVGHQADTEAFF. The CDR3 bases are TGCAGCGTTGGTCACCAAGCGGACACTGAAGCTTTCTTT. The variable domain in full, with the rest retrieved from reference TRBV29-1 and TRBJ1-1, is SAVISQKPSRDICQRGTSLTIQCQVDSQVTMMFWYRQQPGQSLTLIATANQGSEATYESGFVIDKFPISRPNLTFSTLTVSNMSPEDSSIYLCSVGHQADTEAFFGQGTRLTVV.

To note about this clonotype: Being one base from a much bigger clone, this may be a read error. V usage is TRBV3-1 and J usage is TRBJ2-3, with 7 positions matching TRBD2. Germline CDR1 reads LGHDT; CDR2 reads YNNKEL (reference sequence). V was clipped by 11 bases and J by 1 base; unmatched bases: 6. This CDR3 region has 13 residues. The CDR3 loop reads CAGTRGGTDTQYF. The CDR3 DNA is TGTGCCGGCACCCGGGGGGGCACAGATACGCAGTATTTT.

The table lists this clonotype with many counts. V gene TRBV19 combines with J gene TRBJ1-1, with a possible D match to TRBD1 (5 bases). Trimming removed 7 bases at V and 7 bases at J, with 19 bases between. There are 14 residues in the CDR3. The germline V gene has CDR1 LNHDA and CDR2 SQIVND (reference sequence). The CDR3 coding sequence is TGTGCCAGTACCCCAAGACCCGACGGGGGTGAAGCTTTCTTT. Translation: CASTPRPDGGEAFF.

This clonotype was recorded at least ten times. For the CDR3, the DNA is TGTGCCAGCTCCGGAGCAGGCCCAGATACGCAGTATTTT. Protein: CASSGAGPDTQYF. The chain combines TRBV9 with TRBJ2-3; D gene uncertain. This CDR3 has 13 residues. The germline CDR1 and CDR2 sequences are SGDLS and YYNGEE. V was trimmed by 7 bases and J by 4 bases, leaving 13 bases between them. The variable domain in full, completed from reference TRBV9 and TRBJ2-3, reads DSGVTQTPKHLITATGQRVTLRCSPRSGDLSVYWYQQSLDQGLQFLIQYYNGEERAKGNILERFSAQQFPDLHSELNLSSLELGDSALYFCASSGAGPDTQYFGPGTRLTVL.

This clonotype was observed at least ten times. This chain connects TRBV27 to TRBJ2-1; 12 positions agree with TRBD2. The CDR3 runs to 17 residues. V gave up 3 bases and J gave up 3 bases; unmatched junction bases: 6. Germline CDR1 is MNHEY and CDR2 is SMNVEV (reference sequence). The CDR3: CASSFSSGRAVYNEQFF. In DNA, the CDR3 is TGTGCCAGCAGTTTTTCTAGCGGGAGGGCCGTCTACAATGAGCAGTTCTTC.

This clonotype was found a few times. A much bigger clone sits one base away, suggesting this may be a read error. V is TRBV3-1 and J is TRBJ2-1; D may be TRBD1 (6 bases). V was trimmed by 6 bases and J by 1 base, leaving 16 bases between them. This CDR3 spans 16 amino acids. Germline V gene data show CDR1 as LGHDT and CDR2 as YNNKEL (reference sequence). Here the CDR3 DNA reads TGTGCCAGCAGTCACTATAGGGGGAGTTCCTACAATGAGCAGTTCTTC. Amino acids: CASSHYRGSSYNEQFF.

This clonotype was seen at least ten times. The J gene is TRBJ1-3, the V gene TRBV7-8, with D possibly TRBD1 on 6 matching bases. V gave up 5 bases and J gave up 2 bases, with 22 bases separating them. Germline lookup yields CDR1 SGHVS and CDR2 FQNEAQ. The CDR3 has 18 amino acids. The CDR3 DNA reads TGTGCCAGCAGCCCCTTAGGGTTTACAGGGAGGGCTGGAAACACCATATATTTT. This encodes CASSPLGFTGRAGNTIYF.

This clonotype occurred many times. This chain links TRBV7-8 with TRBJ1-5; D not resolved. The CDR3 consists of 13 residues. V was pared by 2 bases and J by 3 bases, with 5 bases between. Germline CDR1 reads SGHVS; CDR2 reads FQNEAQ. The CDR3 DNA follows: TGTGCCAGCAGCTTATCGGCCAATCAGCCCCAGCATTTT. The encoded protein is CASSLSANQPQHF.

V is TRBV3-1 and J is TRBJ1-1; TRBD1 matches 9 bases. V lost 0 bases, J lost 11 bases, and 7 bases stayed unmatched. Germline values: CDR1 LGHDT, CDR2 YNNKEL (reference sequence). This CDR3 spans 14 amino acids. The CDR3 nucleotides read TGTGCCAGCAGCCAAGATAGGACAGGGGATCCGGCTTTCTTT. Encoded protein: CASSQDRTGDPAFF.

Comment on this clonotype: A read error is possible here, since a much larger clone lies one base away. The chain carries TRBV6-1 and TRBJ2-3; 7 nucleotides line up with TRBD2. The CDR3 has 16 amino acids. Per the germline V gene, CDR1 is MNHNS and CDR2 is SASEGT. The CDR3 here is CAGSDWLAESTDTQYF. CDR3 coding DNA: TGTGCCGGCAGTGATTGGCTAGCGGAGAGCACAGATACGCAGTATTTT.

With regard to this clonotype: A much larger clone differs by one base, so this may be a read error. J is TRBJ1-1 and V is TRBV5-1; TRBD1 is a possible D gene (6 bases). Germline V CDR1 and CDR2: SGHRS, YFSETQ. This CDR3 has 14 amino acids. V lost 1 base to trimming and J lost 6 bases, with 13 bases between them. The CDR3 is CASSLTSGDAEAFF. The CDR3 DNA sequence: TGCGCCAGCAGCTTGACGTCAGGGGATGCTGAAGCTTTCTTT. The full variable domain, its missing parts supplied by reference TRBV5-1 and TRBJ1-1, is KAGVTQTPRYLIKTRGQQVTLSCSPISGHRSVSWYQQTPGQGLQFLFEYFSETQRNKGNFPGRFSGRQFSNSRSEMNVSTLELGDSALYLCASSLTSGDAEAFFGQGTRLTVV.

This sequence joins TRBV25-1 and TRBJ2-3; D remains ambiguous. The V end lost 7 bases, the J end lost 6 bases, and 11 bases lay between the germline ends. CDR1 is MGHDK and CDR2 is SYGVNS in the germline V gene. This CDR3 is built from 12 residues. CDR3 in amino acids: CASTTLADTQYF. The CDR3, as DNA: TGTGCCAGCACCACTCTGGCGGATACGCAGTATTTT.

The J gene is TRBJ2-3, the V gene TRBV12-3 or TRBV12-4; 16 nucleotides match TRBD2. The CDR3 contains 18 residues. Trimming removed 4 bases from V and 4 bases from J; junction bases left unmatched: 8. In DNA, the CDR3 is TGTGCCAGCAGTTCTCCGGGACTAGCGGGGGGGTACGCAGATACGCAGTATTTT. Translating it yields CASSSPGLAGGYADTQYF.

This clonotype has ten or more counts. The rearrangement uses TRBV30 and TRBJ2-1; 8 nucleotides align to TRBD2. With 1 base clipped from V and 8 bases from J, the junction kept 10 bases outside the gene matches. Germline CDR1 is GTSNPN and CDR2 is SVGIG (reference sequence). The CDR3 is 15 residues long. CDR3 sequence reads: CAWSENSGALDEQFF. The DNA for the CDR3 is TGTGCCTGGAGTGAGAATAGCGGGGCCCTCGATGAGCAGTTCTTC.

This clonotype showed up just a few times. CDR3 DNA sequence: TGTGCCAGTACGAGTGGGTCAGGGGCGAGTCAGCCCCAGCATTTT. Translating gives CASTSGSGASQPQHF. The genes are TRBV19 and TRBJ1-5, with D perhaps matching TRBD1 (6 bases). CDR1 and CDR2 (germline): LNHDA, SQIVND (reference sequence). Trimming took off 7 bases at V and 6 bases at J, with 19 bases between the two ends. The CDR3 loop spans 15 amino acids.

This clonotype was recorded many times. V and J are TRBV5-1 and TRBJ2-7; TRBD2 is a possible D gene (5 bases). Germline CDR1 and CDR2: SGHRS and YFSETQ. Trimming pared 5 bases from V and 0 bases from J, leaving 15 bases between. The length of the CDR3 is 15 residues. The CDR3: CASSAAPGSSYEQYF. The CDR3 nucleotides are TGCGCCAGCAGTGCTGCACCGGGGTCCTCCTACGAGCAGTACTTC.

The V and J genes are TRBV27 and TRBJ2-3, with D possibly being TRBD2 (6 bases). CDR1 and CDR2 (germline): MNHEY, SMNVEV (reference sequence). V lost 1 base, J lost 4 bases, and 12 bases lay in between. The CDR3 has 15 residues. The CDR3 bases are TGTGCCAGCAGTTTATATGCGGGGAGCCCAGATACGCAGTATTTT. Protein sequence: CASSLYAGSPDTQYF.

This clonotype was seen many times. The V and J genes are TRBV30 and TRBJ2-1; D is undetermined. The CDR3 loop spans 12 amino acids. The V end lost 2 bases, the J end lost 7 bases, and 9 bases lay between the germline ends. The germline V gene has CDR1 GTSNPN and CDR2 SVGIG (reference sequence). This CDR3 reads CAWSILGNEQFF. In nucleotides, the CDR3 is TGTGCCTGGAGTATCCTCGGGAATGAGCAGTTCTTC.

This clonotype was picked up many times. The chain joins TRBV20-1 to TRBJ2-7; TRBD2 matches 7 bases. The V segment lost 6 bases and the J segment 2 bases; nucleotides outside the gene matches: 16. The V gene's germline CDR1 is DFQATT and CDR2 SNEGSKA (reference sequence). The CDR3 length is 16 residues. CDR3 bases: TGCAGTGCCGGGACTAATCAGCGGGCCTACCCCTACGAGCAGTACTTC. Translated, it gives CSAGTNQRAYPYEQYF.